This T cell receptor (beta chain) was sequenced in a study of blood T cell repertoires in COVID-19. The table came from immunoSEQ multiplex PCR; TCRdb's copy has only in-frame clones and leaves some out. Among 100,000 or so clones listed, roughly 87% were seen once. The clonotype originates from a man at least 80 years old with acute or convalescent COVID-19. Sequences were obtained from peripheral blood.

This CDR3 is CASSFLGQVDSPLHF. The CDR3 DNA reads TGTGCCAGCAGCTTCCTGGGACAAGTCGACTCACCCCTCCACTTT. The genes are TRBV13 and TRBJ1-6; tentative D call: TRBD1 (6 bases). The V and J ends lost 3 bases and 10 bases respectively, with 16 bases between them. CDR3 length equals 15 residues. Germline CDR1 PRHDT, CDR2 FYEKMQ (reference sequence).